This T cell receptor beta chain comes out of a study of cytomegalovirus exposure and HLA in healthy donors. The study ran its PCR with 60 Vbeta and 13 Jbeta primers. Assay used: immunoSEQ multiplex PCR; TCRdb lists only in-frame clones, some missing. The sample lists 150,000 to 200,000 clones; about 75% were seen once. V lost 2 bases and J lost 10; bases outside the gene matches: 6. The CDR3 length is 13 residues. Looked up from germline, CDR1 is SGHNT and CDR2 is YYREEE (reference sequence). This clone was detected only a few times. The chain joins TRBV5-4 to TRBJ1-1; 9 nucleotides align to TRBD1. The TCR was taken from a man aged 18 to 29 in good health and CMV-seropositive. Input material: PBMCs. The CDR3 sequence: CASSLTGGYGAFF. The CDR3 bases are TGTGCCAGCAGCTTAACAGGGGGCTATGGAGCTTTCTTT.